The present TCR beta chain was sequenced within a study of T cells in Graves' hyperthyroidism and ophthalmopathy. In its sample, this clonotype was seen many times. What it binds is unknown. TCR beta CDR3 region amplification was performed from RNA transcripts. HTBI primers were the set used in a first-round RT-PCR of the TCR CDR3. TCRdb processed the multiplex PCR reads anew with MiXCR; each CDR3 protein has one entry. The table shows about 640,000 distinct CDR3 sequences, with roughly 15% occurring only once. Regarding the study as a whole: Onset of ophthalmopathy came a median approximately 6 months after the model predicted it.

The V and J ends lost 1 base and 6 bases respectively, with 7 bases between them. Germline V CDR1 and CDR2: SGHTA, FQGNSA. The CDR3 consists of 12 residues. The rearrangement links TRBV7-2 to TRBJ2-7; the D is unclear. This sequence originates from a woman between 45 and 60 years old with Graves' ophthalmopathy. The sequencing sample was made of blood. CDR3 residues: CASSLGYAEQYF. The CDR3 nucleotides are TGTGCCAGCAGCTTAGGGTATGCCGAGCAGTACTTC.